At least ten counts were recorded for the clone carrying this TCR beta chain. The antigen is undetermined. TCR beta CDR3 sequences were amplified from RNA transcripts. The TCR CDR3 was amplified in a first-round RT-PCR using the HTBI primer set. MiXCR, run by TCRdb on the multiplex PCR reads, gives a single entry per CDR3 protein. The sample holds about 720,000 distinct CDR3 sequences, 16% seen once. This entry is derived from a study of T cells in Graves' hyperthyroidism and ophthalmopathy. Points from the study as a whole: Separating ophthalmopathy from stable hyperthyroidism was achieved by a 13 V-J model.

J lost 1 base, V lost 0 bases, and 3 bases had no gene match. The germline gives CDR1 DFQATT, CDR2 SNEGSKA (reference sequence). The CDR3 is 14 residues long. The sequence was collected from a man aged 18 to 30 with Graves' hyperthyroidism. The sample comprised blood. The chain joins TRBV20-1 to TRBJ2-7; 7 bases align to TRBD1. The CDR3 nucleotides read TGCAGTGCTAGAGAGACAGGGCCTTCCTACGAGCAGTACTTC. Protein sequence: CSARETGPSYEQYF.